What follows describes a single T cell receptor (beta chain). No antigen is known for it. CDR3 size: 14 residues. From germline, CDR1 is SGHRS and CDR2 YFSETQ. V was shortened by 2 bases and J by 5 bases, with 14 bases between the two germline ends. This sample was taken from a study of cytomegalovirus exposure and HLA in healthy donors. Notes on the study in general: Using a false discovery rate of 0.05, a later analysis showed that about 16,000 TCR beta sequences were associated with HLA alleles. A later analysis linked a missense variant in DCLRE1C to the trimming of TCR beta V and J genes.

Researchers ran the PCR with 60 Vbeta and 13 Jbeta primers. This table comes from immunoSEQ multiplex PCR, and its TCRdb copy is limited to in-frame clones, with some not included. The sample yields about 120,000 clones, approximately 80% seen once. The clonotype originates from a woman aged 18-29 years in good health and CMV-seronegative. The specimen was PBMCs. The chain recombines TRBV5-1 with TRBJ2-7; tentative D call: TRBD1 (6 bases). The CDR3 reads CASSLQGSGNEQYF. CDR3 coding DNA: TGCGCCAGCAGCTTACAGGGATCCGGCAACGAGCAGTACTTC.